This TCR beta chain is drawn from a study of blood T cell repertoires in COVID-19. Trimming removed 0 bases at V and 1 base at J, with 13 bases between. CDR1 is SGHRS and CDR2 is YFSETQ in the germline V gene. This CDR3 comprises 16 residues. Data came from immunoSEQ multiplex PCR; TCRdb stores just in-frame clones and leaves some out. This table holds around 480,000 clones, around 90% found once. V is TRBV5-1 and J is TRBJ1-1; D possibly corresponds to TRBD1 (5 bases). The sequence was collected from a woman aged 18-29 years who had recovered from COVID-19. The source material was PBMCs or T cells enriched from blood (not recorded which). CDR3 sequence reads: CASSLGPGIRNTEAFF. The CDR3 nucleotides read TGCGCCAGCAGCTTGGGTCCAGGGATACGGAACACTGAAGCTTTCTTT.